This T cell receptor (beta chain) stems from a study of OX40 agonist ivuxolimab in advanced cancers. Autoimmune disease history or systemic immunosuppression was exclusionary. Measured with immunoSEQ multiplex PCR; TCRdb has only the in-frame clones, and not every one. The sample yields around 65,000 clones, around 93% seen once. The germline V gene encodes CDR1 SQVTM and CDR2 ANQGSEA. V lost 1 base and J lost 8, with 2 bases in between. The CDR3 extends over 10 amino acids. The chain uses TRBV29-1 and TRBJ2-2, with D unclear. This TCR was sampled from an adult with an advanced solid tumor such as melanoma, head and neck, liver or kidney cancer. The sample was CD4+ or CD8+ T cells sorted from blood, taken in a trial of the OX40 agonist ivuxolimab. The CDR3 loop reads CSVEAGELFF. Written as DNA, the CDR3 is TGCAGCGTTGAAGCAGGGGAGCTGTTTTTT.